The rows below give T cell receptor beta chains drawn from one sample of a study of blood T cell repertoires in COVID-19. Clones were sequenced by immunoSEQ multiplex PCR, and TCRdb holds only the in-frame ones, with some missing. The profile shows approximately 220,000 clones, about 86% of them singletons. Sequencing used PBMCs or T cells enriched from blood (not recorded which). The receptors stem from a woman in her thirties or forties with acute COVID-19. CDR3s include the opening cysteine and the closing phenylalanine or tryptophan. A D gene is named only where the DNA matches it firmly. Clone size is shown for a subset of rows, as once, few, many or a class of expanded clone.

>.|TRBV5-1|.|TRBJ1-3
TGCGCCAGCTCTAGGGAGGCTGGAAACACCATATATTTT
CASSREAGNTIYF
>.|TRBV11-2|.|TRBJ1-1
TGTGCCAGCAGCTTAACTCCAGAGCGGAACACTGAAGCTTTCTTT
CASSLTPERNTEAFF
>.|TRBV11-2|.|TRBJ2-4
TGTGCCAGCAGTCTAGCCAAAAACATTCAGTACTTC
CASSLAKNIQYF
>.|TRBV5-4|.|TRBJ1-5
TGTGCCAGCAGCTTGGGTGGCTCAGTCAATAGCAATCAGCCCCAGCATTTT
CASSLGGSVNSNQPQHF
>.|TRBV6-5|TRBD2|TRBJ2-3
TGTGCCAGCAGACGAGCGGGGACCGGAGATACGCAGTATTTT
CASRRAGTGDTQYF
>.|TRBV28|.|TRBJ1-2
TGTGCCAGCAGTTTCAGGGCAGCGCGGGGCTACACCTTC
CASSFRAARGYTF
>.|TRBV28|.|TRBJ1-4
TGTGCCAGCAGTGAACCGGGGGGAGGAAATGAAAAACTGTTTTTT
CASSEPGGGNEKLFF
>once|TRBV28|TRBD1|TRBJ1-1
TGTGCCAGCAGTTGGGCGACAGGGGTGAACACTGAAGCTTTCTTT
CASSWATGVNTEAFF
>few|TRBV5-1|TRBD1|TRBJ1-4
TGCGCCAGCAGGGGGGACAGGGCGAATGAAAAACTGTTTTTT
CASRGDRANEKLFF
>once|TRBV24-1|TRBD1|TRBJ1-5
TGTGCCACCAGTGACCGGACAGGGGGGCCCCAGCATTTT
CATSDRTGGPQHF
>.|TRBV4-3|.|TRBJ2-2
TGCGCCAGCAGCCAAGATTGGGGGGACACCGGGGAGCTGTTTTTT
CASSQDWGDTGELFF
>.|TRBV6-5|TRBD1|TRBJ1-6
TGTGCCAGCAGCCCCGGGACAGGGGGTGGGACCCTCCACTTT
CASSPGTGGGTLHF
>.|TRBV2|.|TRBJ2-1
TGTGCCAGCGTCATTCAGGATGAGCAGTTCTTC
CASVIQDEQFF
>.|TRBV5-1|.|TRBJ1-6
TGCGCCAGCAGTAACTATAATTCACCCCTCCACTTT
CASSNYNSPLHF
>few|TRBV24-1|TRBD2|TRBJ2-7
TGTGCCACCAGTGAGTCGAGCGGGACCTACGAGCAGTACTTC
CATSESSGTYEQYF
>.|TRBV9|.|TRBJ1-2
TGTGCCAGCAGCGTAGCAGAGGGCGACTACACCTTC
CASSVAEGDYTF
>few|TRBV19|TRBD1|TRBJ2-2
TGTGCCAGCCTGTCGGGACAGGGTTACACCGGGGAGCTGTTTTTT
CASLSGQGYTGELFF
>.|TRBV28|TRBD1|TRBJ1-1
TGTGCCAGCAGTCGTAAAACAGGGGGTAGGGACACTGAAGCTTTCTTT
CASSRKTGGRDTEAFF
>once|TRBV4-3|.|TRBJ2-3
TGCGCCAGCAGCCAAGATCCAGGGTCTGGAACAGATACGCAGTATTTT
CASSQDPGSGTDTQYF
>.|TRBV3-1/TRBV3-2|TRBD1|TRBJ1-5
TGTGCCAGCAGCCAGACAGGGAATCAGCCCCAGCATTTT
CASSQTGNQPQHF
>.|TRBV5-1|TRBD1|TRBJ1-2
TGCGCCAGCAGTCCTGAGGGACAGGGGGTTGGCTACACCTTC
CASSPEGQGVGYTF
>.|TRBV2|.|TRBJ1-1
TGTGCCAGCAGCCCTAATATGGGCAGGATTAACACTGAAGCTTTCTTT
CASSPNMGRINTEAFF
>.|TRBV28|.|TRBJ1-2
TGTGCCAGCAGCCGCCGGGACTTAATTGATGGCTACACCTTC
CASSRRDLIDGYTF
>.|TRBV30|.|TRBJ1-5
TGTGCCTGGAGTGTACGTGAGTTAAGGGACAAACCAAAACGATTT
CAWSVRELRDKPKRF
>.|TRBV7-9|TRBD1|TRBJ2-7
TGTGCCAGCAGCTTTGACAGGGGCCGGCCCTACGAGCAGTACTTC
CASSFDRGRPYEQYF
>.|TRBV10-1|.|TRBJ1-1
TGCGCCAGCAGTGAATGGGGCTCTGAAGCTTTCTTT
CASSEWGSEAFF
>.|TRBV24-1|TRBD2|TRBJ2-5
TGTGCCACCAGTGCCCCCGGGGGGGGAAGACTGTACTTC
CATSAPGGGRLYF